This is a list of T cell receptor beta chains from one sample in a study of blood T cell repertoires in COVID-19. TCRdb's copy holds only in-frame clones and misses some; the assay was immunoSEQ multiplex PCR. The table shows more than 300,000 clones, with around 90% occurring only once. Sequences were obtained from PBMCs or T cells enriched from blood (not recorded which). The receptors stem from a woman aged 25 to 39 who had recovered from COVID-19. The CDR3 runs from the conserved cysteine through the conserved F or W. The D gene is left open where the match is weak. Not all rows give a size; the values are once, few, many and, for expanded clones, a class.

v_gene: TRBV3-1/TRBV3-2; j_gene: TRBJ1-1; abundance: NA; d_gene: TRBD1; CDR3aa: CASSLDATGAEAFF; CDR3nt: TGTGCCAGCAGCCTCGACGCCACAGGGGCTGAAGCTTTCTTT
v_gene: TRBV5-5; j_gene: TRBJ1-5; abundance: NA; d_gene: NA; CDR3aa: CASSLAQGYNQPQHF; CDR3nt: TGTGCCAGCAGCTTGGCGCAGGGGTACAATCAGCCCCAGCATTTT
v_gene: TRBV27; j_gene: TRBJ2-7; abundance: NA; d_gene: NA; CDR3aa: CASSFEANYEQYF; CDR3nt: TGTGCCAGCAGTTTTGAGGCGAACTACGAGCAGTACTTC
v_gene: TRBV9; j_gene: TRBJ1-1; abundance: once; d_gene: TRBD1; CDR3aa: CASNPTGMNTEAFF; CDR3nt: TGTGCCAGCAACCCGACAGGGATGAACACTGAAGCTTTCTTT
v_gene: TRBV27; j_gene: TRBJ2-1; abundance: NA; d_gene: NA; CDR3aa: CASSSTWQVGEQFF; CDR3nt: TGTGCCAGCAGTTCCACCTGGCAGGTCGGTGAGCAGTTCTTC
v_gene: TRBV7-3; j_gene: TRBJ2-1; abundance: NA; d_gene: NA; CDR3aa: CASSLSAGANNEQFF; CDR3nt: TGTGCCAGCAGCTTATCGGCGGGGGCGAACAATGAGCAGTTCTTC
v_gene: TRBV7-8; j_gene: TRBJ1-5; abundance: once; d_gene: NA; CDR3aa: CASSLLRRLNQPQHF; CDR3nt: TGTGCCAGCAGCTTATTGCGGCGGTTAAATCAGCCCCAGCATTTT
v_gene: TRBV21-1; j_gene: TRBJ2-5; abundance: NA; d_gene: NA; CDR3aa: CASSTRAGFQETQYF; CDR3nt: TGTGCCAGCAGCACCCGGGCGGGGTTTCAAGAGACCCAGTACTTC
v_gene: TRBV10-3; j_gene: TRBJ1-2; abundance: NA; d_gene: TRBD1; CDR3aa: CAISEDRVSGYTF; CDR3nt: TGTGCCATCAGTGAGGACAGGGTGTCTGGCTACACCTTC
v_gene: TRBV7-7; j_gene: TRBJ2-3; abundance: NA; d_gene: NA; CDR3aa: CASSSLPQKTDTQYF; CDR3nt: TGTGCTAGCAGCTCTTTACCACAGAAGACAGATACGCAGTATTTT
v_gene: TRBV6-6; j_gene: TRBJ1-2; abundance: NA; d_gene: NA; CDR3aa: CASSSPGNYGYTF; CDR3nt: TGTGCCAGCAGTTCACCCGGTAACTATGGCTACACCTTC
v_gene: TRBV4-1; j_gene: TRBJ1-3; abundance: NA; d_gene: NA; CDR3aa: CASSQSQSSGNTIYF; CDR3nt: TGCGCCAGCAGCCAGAGCCAAAGCTCTGGAAACACCATATATTTT
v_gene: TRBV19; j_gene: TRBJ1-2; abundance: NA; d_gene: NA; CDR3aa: CASSISQGPLYGYTF; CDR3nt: TGTGCCAGTAGTATATCGCAGGGGCCACTCTATGGCTACACCTTC
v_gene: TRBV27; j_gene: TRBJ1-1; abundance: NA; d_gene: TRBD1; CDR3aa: CASSKLRGIEAFF; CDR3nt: TGTGCCAGCAGTAAACTCAGGGGGATTGAAGCTTTCTTT
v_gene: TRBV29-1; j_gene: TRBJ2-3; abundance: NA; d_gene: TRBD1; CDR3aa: CSVEPPPGQVTDTQYF; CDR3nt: TGCAGCGTTGAACCCCCACCGGGACAGGTAACAGATACGCAGTATTTT
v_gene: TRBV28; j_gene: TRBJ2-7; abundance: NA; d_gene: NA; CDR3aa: CASSLQGLYEQYF; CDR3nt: TGTGCCAGCAGTTTGCAGGGGCTCTACGAGCAGTACTTC
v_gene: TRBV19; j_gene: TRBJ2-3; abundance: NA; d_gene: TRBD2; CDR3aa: CASSRPGLAIDTQYF; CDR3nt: TGTGCCAGTAGTCGCCCGGGACTAGCTATAGATACGCAGTATTTT
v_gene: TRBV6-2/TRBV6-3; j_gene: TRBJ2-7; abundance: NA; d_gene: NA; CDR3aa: CASSYSTGYEQYF; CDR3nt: TGTGCCAGCAGTTACAGTACAGGCTACGAGCAGTACTTC
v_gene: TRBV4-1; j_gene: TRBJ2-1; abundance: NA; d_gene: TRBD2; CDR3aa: CASSTSGNLGEQFF; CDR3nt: TGCGCCAGCAGTACTAGCGGGAATCTCGGGGAGCAGTTCTTC
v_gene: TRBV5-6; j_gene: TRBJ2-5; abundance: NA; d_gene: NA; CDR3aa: CASSFRGQETQYF; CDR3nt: TGTGCCAGCAGCTTCAGAGGACAAGAGACCCAGTACTTC
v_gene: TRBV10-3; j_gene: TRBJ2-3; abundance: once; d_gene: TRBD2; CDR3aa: CAISEAGGRSDTQYF; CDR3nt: TGTGCCATCAGTGAAGCGGGGGGGCGATCAGATACGCAGTATTTT
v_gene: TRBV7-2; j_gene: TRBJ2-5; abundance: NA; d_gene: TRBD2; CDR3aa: CASSQGLAETQYF; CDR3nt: TGTGCCAGCAGCCAGGGACTAGCGGAGACCCAGTACTTC
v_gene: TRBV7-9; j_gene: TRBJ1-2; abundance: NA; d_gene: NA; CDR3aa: CASSLRDNYGYTF; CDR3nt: TGTGCCAGCAGCTTACGGGATAACTATGGCTACACCTTC
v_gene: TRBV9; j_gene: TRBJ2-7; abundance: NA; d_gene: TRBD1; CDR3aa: CASSVGGDSRSYEQYF; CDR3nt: TGTGCCAGCAGCGTAGGAGGGGACAGCCGATCCTACGAGCAGTACTTC
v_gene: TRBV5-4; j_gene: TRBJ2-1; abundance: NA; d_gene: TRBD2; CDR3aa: CASSSRLAGGNEQFF; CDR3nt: TGTGCCAGCAGCTCAAGACTAGCGGGGGGCAATGAGCAGTTCTTC
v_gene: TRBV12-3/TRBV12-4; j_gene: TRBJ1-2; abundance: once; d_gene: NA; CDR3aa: CASGTGAIYGYTF; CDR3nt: TGTGCCAGCGGAACAGGCGCGATTTATGGCTACACCTTC
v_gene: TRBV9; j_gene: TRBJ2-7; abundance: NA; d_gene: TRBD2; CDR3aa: CASSPGLAGAYGSYEQYF; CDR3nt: TGTGCCAGCAGCCCGGGACTAGCGGGAGCCTACGGGTCCTACGAGCAGTACTTC